The rows below give T cell receptor beta chains drawn from one sample of a study of shared clonotypes between healthy human individuals. Using immunoSEQ multiplex PCR, the repertoire was profiled, and TCRdb retains in-frame clones only, with some absent. The sample has about 2.4 million clones; around nine tenths are singletons. What was sequenced was naive CD4+ T cells sorted from blood. These receptors came from a man between 18 and 35 years old in good health. The CDR3 runs from the conserved cysteine through the conserved F or W. A D gene is named only where the DNA matches it firmly. Clone size is not always given. Where it is, it says once, few, many or a class for expanded clones.

v_gene: TRBV13; abundance: -; d_gene: TRBD1; j_gene: TRBJ1-5; CDR3nt: TGTGCCAGCAGCCGCGACAGGGACCTGCCCCAGCATTTT; CDR3aa: CASSRDRDLPQHF
v_gene: TRBV18; abundance: -; d_gene: TRBD1; j_gene: TRBJ2-7; CDR3nt: TGTGCCAGCTCACCGGGACAGGGCCTTTACGAGCAGTACTTC; CDR3aa: CASSPGQGLYEQYF
v_gene: TRBV20-1; abundance: -; d_gene: -; j_gene: TRBJ2-4; CDR3nt: TGCAGTGCTAGTTCGAACCCGACAGGCTTC; CDR3aa: CSASSNPTGF
v_gene: TRBV10-3; abundance: -; d_gene: -; j_gene: TRBJ2-5; CDR3nt: TGTGCCATCAAGGGCCCCGGGGAAGAGACCCAGTACTTC; CDR3aa: CAIKGPGEETQYF
v_gene: TRBV7-2; abundance: once; d_gene: TRBD2; j_gene: TRBJ2-2; CDR3nt: TGTGCCAGCAGCTTAAAAAGCGGGGTGAACACCGGGGAGCTGTTTTTT; CDR3aa: CASSLKSGVNTGELFF
v_gene: TRBV2; abundance: -; d_gene: -; j_gene: TRBJ2-7; CDR3nt: TGTGCCAGCAGTGAAAGGGCGTCGGGCGAGCAGTACTTC; CDR3aa: CASSERASGEQYF
v_gene: TRBV30; abundance: -; d_gene: -; j_gene: TRBJ1-4; CDR3nt: TGTGCCTGCGGGACTGGGAGGGAAAAACTGTTTTTT; CDR3aa: CACGTGREKLFF
v_gene: TRBV7-9; abundance: -; d_gene: -; j_gene: TRBJ2-3; CDR3nt: TGTGCCAGCAGCCCGATAGAGGGGGAGAGGCTAGATACGCAGTATTTT; CDR3aa: CASSPIEGERLDTQYF
v_gene: TRBV19; abundance: few; d_gene: -; j_gene: TRBJ1-1; CDR3nt: TGTGCCAGTAGTCCCGTCCCCCGATACACTGAAGCTTTCTTT; CDR3aa: CASSPVPRYTEAFF
v_gene: TRBV27; abundance: -; d_gene: -; j_gene: TRBJ2-1; CDR3nt: TGTGCCAGCAGCCTAGGCCCCCCCTCCTACAATGAGCAGTTCTTC; CDR3aa: CASSLGPPSYNEQFF
v_gene: TRBV5-1; abundance: -; d_gene: -; j_gene: TRBJ2-5; CDR3nt: TGCGCCAGCAGCTTGGGTCAGTGGGAATTCGAGACCCAGTACTTC; CDR3aa: CASSLGQWEFETQYF
v_gene: TRBV7-2; abundance: -; d_gene: -; j_gene: TRBJ2-7; CDR3nt: TGTGCCAGCACCAACTCCTACGAGCAGTACTTC; CDR3aa: CASTNSYEQYF
v_gene: TRBV10-3; abundance: -; d_gene: -; j_gene: TRBJ1-2; CDR3nt: TGTGCCATCAGTGCCCAGGACAGATCCACCGGCTACACCTTC; CDR3aa: CAISAQDRSTGYTF
v_gene: TRBV10-1; abundance: -; d_gene: -; j_gene: TRBJ2-5; CDR3nt: TGCGCCAGCAGAAACAGTCAAGAGACCCAGTACTTC; CDR3aa: CASRNSQETQYF
v_gene: TRBV30; abundance: -; d_gene: TRBD1; j_gene: TRBJ1-5; CDR3nt: TGTGCCTGGAGTGTAACAGGGGCCTTTCAGCCCCAGCATTTT; CDR3aa: CAWSVTGAFQPQHF
v_gene: TRBV7-8; abundance: -; d_gene: -; j_gene: TRBJ2-3; CDR3nt: TGTGCCAGCAGTCCCTCGCCCACAGATACGCAGTATTTT; CDR3aa: CASSPSPTDTQYF
v_gene: TRBV5-1; abundance: -; d_gene: TRBD2; j_gene: TRBJ2-5; CDR3nt: TGCGCCAGCAGCTCCGGGGGGGCCGGGGAGACCCAGTACTTC; CDR3aa: CASSSGGAGETQYF
v_gene: TRBV4-1; abundance: -; d_gene: -; j_gene: TRBJ1-6; CDR3nt: TGCGCCAGCAGCCACCCGACAGGAACCCTCCACTTT; CDR3aa: CASSHPTGTLHF
v_gene: TRBV5-1; abundance: once; d_gene: TRBD1; j_gene: TRBJ1-2; CDR3nt: TGCGCCAGCAGCTTCGCCGGGGACAGTAGAAGCTACACCTTC; CDR3aa: CASSFAGDSRSYTF
v_gene: TRBV27; abundance: -; d_gene: -; j_gene: TRBJ1-5; CDR3nt: TGTGCCAGCAGTTTATCGGGGATCGACCATCAGCCCCAGCATTTT; CDR3aa: CASSLSGIDHQPQHF
v_gene: TRBV18; abundance: -; d_gene: -; j_gene: TRBJ2-7; CDR3nt: TGTGCCAGCTCACCAAGCGCAACCAGCTCCTACGAGCAGTACTTC; CDR3aa: CASSPSATSSYEQYF
v_gene: TRBV5-1; abundance: -; d_gene: TRBD1; j_gene: TRBJ2-7; CDR3nt: TGCGCCAGCAGCGAAACGGGGACAGGGTTAAACGAGCAGTACTTC; CDR3aa: CASSETGTGLNEQYF
v_gene: TRBV18; abundance: -; d_gene: -; j_gene: TRBJ1-1; CDR3nt: TGTGCCAGCTCACCGAGGGGGAGGGACACTGAAGCTTTCTTT; CDR3aa: CASSPRGRDTEAFF
v_gene: TRBV5-4; abundance: -; d_gene: TRBD2; j_gene: TRBJ2-1; CDR3nt: TGTGCCAGCAGCTTGGCGGGAGGATTGAATGAGCAGTTCTTC; CDR3aa: CASSLAGGLNEQFF
v_gene: TRBV28; abundance: -; d_gene: -; j_gene: TRBJ1-4; CDR3nt: TGTGCCAGCAACCTCGACGGAACCCTAAGGGAACTGTTTTTT; CDR3aa: CASNLDGTLRELFF
v_gene: TRBV6-6; abundance: -; d_gene: -; j_gene: TRBJ1-5; CDR3nt: TGTGCCAGCAGGGGGGGGGACCATCAGCCCCAGCATTTT; CDR3aa: CASRGGDHQPQHF
v_gene: TRBV10-1; abundance: -; d_gene: TRBD1; j_gene: TRBJ2-5; CDR3nt: TGCGCCAGCAGTGAGTCGAAACAGGGGAATACGGAGACCCAGTACTTC; CDR3aa: CASSESKQGNTETQYF
v_gene: TRBV30; abundance: -; d_gene: TRBD1; j_gene: TRBJ2-4; CDR3nt: TGTGCCTGGAGTGTATCACGGACAGGGGAAAACATTCAGTACTTC; CDR3aa: CAWSVSRTGENIQYF
v_gene: TRBV5-1; abundance: -; d_gene: TRBD1; j_gene: TRBJ1-6; CDR3nt: TGCGCCAGCAGCTTGGGTGACGGACAGGGTAATTCACCCCTCCACTTT; CDR3aa: CASSLGDGQGNSPLHF
v_gene: TRBV4-3; abundance: -; d_gene: -; j_gene: TRBJ1-4; CDR3nt: TGCGCCAGCAGCCAAGTACCGGGGGGATCCAAGGGGGATAATGAAAAACTGTTTTTT; CDR3aa: CASSQVPGGSKGDNEKLFF
v_gene: TRBV5-1; abundance: -; d_gene: -; j_gene: TRBJ2-2; CDR3nt: TGCGCCAGCAGCTCCCGGGACGTTGCGAACACCGGGGAGCTGTTTTTT; CDR3aa: CASSSRDVANTGELFF
v_gene: TRBV29-1; abundance: few; d_gene: -; j_gene: TRBJ2-3; CDR3nt: TGCAGCGTTGAGTGGGGGCTAGGAGATACGCAGTATTTT; CDR3aa: CSVEWGLGDTQYF
v_gene: TRBV4-2; abundance: -; d_gene: -; j_gene: TRBJ2-1; CDR3nt: TGTGCCAGCAGCCAAGCTCCCGAGGGGGTCAATGAGCAGTTCTTC; CDR3aa: CASSQAPEGVNEQFF
v_gene: TRBV11-2; abundance: -; d_gene: -; j_gene: TRBJ1-5; CDR3nt: TGTGCCAGCAGCTTAGGGTCTAGGGGCCATCAGCCCCAGCATTTT; CDR3aa: CASSLGSRGHQPQHF
v_gene: TRBV25-1; abundance: -; d_gene: TRBD1; j_gene: TRBJ2-1; CDR3nt: TGTGCCAGCAGTGCGTCTATAACAGGGGCCCATGAGCAGTTCTTC; CDR3aa: CASSASITGAHEQFF
v_gene: TRBV10-1; abundance: -; d_gene: -; j_gene: TRBJ1-1; CDR3nt: TGCGCCAGCAGTGATGGGGGATTGAACACTGAAGCTTTCTTT; CDR3aa: CASSDGGLNTEAFF
v_gene: TRBV28; abundance: -; d_gene: TRBD2; j_gene: TRBJ2-2; CDR3nt: TGTGCCAGCAGTTCCGGGGGGGCCGGGACCGGGGAGCTGTTTTTT; CDR3aa: CASSSGGAGTGELFF
v_gene: TRBV7-9; abundance: -; d_gene: -; j_gene: TRBJ2-5; CDR3nt: TGTGCCAGCAGCTTTCAGCTCTTGGAGACCCAGTACTTC; CDR3aa: CASSFQLLETQYF
v_gene: TRBV30; abundance: -; d_gene: TRBD1; j_gene: TRBJ2-7; CDR3nt: TGTGCCTGGAGTGCTGGGACAGGTAGCTACGAGCAGTACTTC; CDR3aa: CAWSAGTGSYEQYF
v_gene: TRBV7-2; abundance: -; d_gene: -; j_gene: TRBJ2-3; CDR3nt: TGTGCCAGCAGCTTAGCGGTTGATACGCAGTATTTT; CDR3aa: CASSLAVDTQYF
v_gene: TRBV6-1; abundance: few; d_gene: -; j_gene: TRBJ1-2; CDR3nt: TGTGCCAGCAGTGAAGTATCAGGGATGGTTGGCTACACCTTC; CDR3aa: CASSEVSGMVGYTF
v_gene: TRBV30; abundance: once; d_gene: -; j_gene: TRBJ1-6; CDR3nt: TGTGCCTGGAGTTCCCAGAGCTCCTATAATTCACCCCTCCACTTT; CDR3aa: CAWSSQSSYNSPLHF
v_gene: TRBV9; abundance: -; d_gene: -; j_gene: TRBJ2-1; CDR3nt: TGTGCCAGCAGCGGCGGGGTTGAGCAGTTCTTC; CDR3aa: CASSGGVEQFF
v_gene: TRBV7-6; abundance: -; d_gene: TRBD2; j_gene: TRBJ2-7; CDR3nt: TGTGCCAGCAGCTACCGACAGGGGACTAGCGGGAGCTACGAGCAGTACTTC; CDR3aa: CASSYRQGTSGSYEQYF
v_gene: TRBV30; abundance: -; d_gene: TRBD1; j_gene: TRBJ2-7; CDR3nt: TGTGCCTGGGAAAGCGGACAGGCACTTCAGTACTTC; CDR3aa: CAWESGQALQYF
v_gene: TRBV18; abundance: -; d_gene: -; j_gene: TRBJ1-2; CDR3nt: TGTGCCAGCTCACCAAGCCAGGGGACTAACTATGGCTACACCTTC; CDR3aa: CASSPSQGTNYGYTF
v_gene: TRBV6-6; abundance: -; d_gene: -; j_gene: TRBJ2-7; CDR3nt: TGTGCCAGCAGTTACAGGGGCGACTCCTACGAGCAGTACTTC; CDR3aa: CASSYRGDSYEQYF
v_gene: TRBV19; abundance: -; d_gene: -; j_gene: TRBJ1-1; CDR3nt: TGTGCCAGTAGCACCGGGTCTCTCGGAGCTTTCTTT; CDR3aa: CASSTGSLGAFF
v_gene: TRBV27; abundance: -; d_gene: -; j_gene: TRBJ2-2; CDR3nt: TGTGCCAGCAGGCCAAGGGGCGCGGGCACCGGGGAGCTGTTTTTT; CDR3aa: CASRPRGAGTGELFF
v_gene: TRBV7-2; abundance: -; d_gene: -; j_gene: TRBJ2-1; CDR3nt: TGTGCCAGCAGCTTAGATGGCAACTCCTACAATGAGCAGTTCTTC; CDR3aa: CASSLDGNSYNEQFF
v_gene: TRBV29-1; abundance: -; d_gene: -; j_gene: TRBJ2-1; CDR3nt: TGCAGCGTTGAACCCCCGGCTAGCTCCTACAATGAGCAGTTCTTC; CDR3aa: CSVEPPASSYNEQFF
v_gene: TRBV4-3; abundance: -; d_gene: -; j_gene: TRBJ1-1; CDR3nt: TGCGCCAGCAGCCAAGAGCCAGGAGAGAACACTGAAGCTTTCTTT; CDR3aa: CASSQEPGENTEAFF
v_gene: TRBV7-2; abundance: -; d_gene: -; j_gene: TRBJ2-3; CDR3nt: TGTGCCAGCAGCTTAAAATCCAGCGACAGCACAGATACGCAGTATTTT; CDR3aa: CASSLKSSDSTDTQYF
v_gene: TRBV18; abundance: once; d_gene: TRBD1; j_gene: TRBJ1-2; CDR3nt: TGTGCCAGCTCACCACGGGGACAGGGTAACTATGGCTACACCTTC; CDR3aa: CASSPRGQGNYGYTF
v_gene: TRBV5-1; abundance: -; d_gene: TRBD1; j_gene: TRBJ1-1; CDR3nt: TGCGCCAGCAGCTTGAGGGGGCAGGGCACTGAAGCTTTCTTT; CDR3aa: CASSLRGQGTEAFF
v_gene: TRBV6-5; abundance: -; d_gene: -; j_gene: TRBJ2-2; CDR3nt: TGTGCCAGCAGTTACACTAACACCGGGGAGCTGTTTTTT; CDR3aa: CASSYTNTGELFF
v_gene: TRBV5-4; abundance: -; d_gene: TRBD2; j_gene: TRBJ2-1; CDR3nt: TGTGCCAGCAGCGCCCTAGCGGGGGCCGGGAGCTCCTACAATGAGCAGTTCTTC; CDR3aa: CASSALAGAGSSYNEQFF
v_gene: TRBV30; abundance: -; d_gene: -; j_gene: TRBJ1-6; CDR3nt: TGTGCCTGGAATGGGGCAGGGAATTCACCCCTCCACTTT; CDR3aa: CAWNGAGNSPLHF
v_gene: TRBV5-4; abundance: -; d_gene: -; j_gene: TRBJ2-1; CDR3nt: TGTGCCAGCAGCGATAAGAGGGCCCTCTACAATGAGCAGTTCTTC; CDR3aa: CASSDKRALYNEQFF